The entry that follows covers one T cell receptor (beta chain) sequence. Its antigen is still unknown. There are no base qualities to consult, and no much larger clone falls within one base. CDR1 SGHKS and CDR2 YYEKEE were looked up in the germline V gene (reference sequence). V lost 3 bases and J lost 1 base; the stretch between them is 24 bases long. The CDR3 numbers 19 residues from cysteine through phenylalanine. Only the CDR3 DNA stays, 57 bases, in frame from base 1. The source of the sample is a study of blood T cell repertoires in COVID-19 (dated by TCRdb to about 2020). For the wider study: Collaborator samples came from the United States, Italy and Spain and covered acute and convalescent phases of COVID-19. Where HLA class I and class II types were available, the types were taken from metadata supplied by the sample provider, not from assay-based typing. The dataset comprised deeply sampled blood TCRbeta repertoires from subjects exposed to, actively infected with, or recovered from COVID-19. The repertoires were released in a freely available public database meant as a resource for research on the immune response to SARS-CoV-2. The material from the prospective study consisted of cDNA or gDNA derived from T cells, B-cell-depleted T cells, or PBMCs. The samples were drawn from the first 160 participants of the ongoing ImmuneRACE study and from more than 1,000 subjects provided by 6 global collaborators. Nearly every sample came with metadata listing a de-identified subject ID, COVID-19 status, age in years and sex. On the study overall, not on this receptor specifically: How much clinical and demographic metadata was included differed by source and by participant, and the metadata was provided uncurated.

The immunoSEQ Assay, a bias-controlled multiplex PCR, was used to amplify TCRbeta CDR3 regions from genomic DNA. The authors processed their data as follows. Within the assay, amplification of reference gene primers was used to estimate how many nucleated cells each sample contained. To quantify the absolute abundance of each unique TCRbeta CDR3 rearrangement, sequence reads were collapsed and filtered. Productive Simpson clonality was computed per sample as the square root of Simpson's diversity index over productive rearrangements. TCRdb provides this immuneACCESS table in a form limited to in-frame rearrangements. Some clones are lacking; in checked studies, under half of them reflect an unresolved V gene, and why the rest are absent is not known. Clonal size and the V and J genes are those of that table, whereas D and trimming came from the DNA. The sample data list more than 35,000 clones, and 80% of these were observed just once. The ten largest clonotypes hold over 13% of the sample.

Each collaborating institution followed its own protocols to collect whole blood in K2EDTA tubes. For TCRbeta analysis, collaborators shipped samples in one of three forms: frozen whole blood, isolated PBMCs, or DNA extracted from either of those sample types. Sequenced: peripheral blood. The sequence joins TRBV5-5 to TRBJ2-3; TRBD1 is a weak D gene call, 6 bases matching. The origin of this receptor is a woman aged 70-85 years with acute or convalescent COVID-19. The DNA is TGTGCCAGCAGCTCTCGAGGGACATCCGTGCCCGATCGCACAGATACGCAGTATTTT. This translates into CASSSRGTSVPDRTDTQYF.